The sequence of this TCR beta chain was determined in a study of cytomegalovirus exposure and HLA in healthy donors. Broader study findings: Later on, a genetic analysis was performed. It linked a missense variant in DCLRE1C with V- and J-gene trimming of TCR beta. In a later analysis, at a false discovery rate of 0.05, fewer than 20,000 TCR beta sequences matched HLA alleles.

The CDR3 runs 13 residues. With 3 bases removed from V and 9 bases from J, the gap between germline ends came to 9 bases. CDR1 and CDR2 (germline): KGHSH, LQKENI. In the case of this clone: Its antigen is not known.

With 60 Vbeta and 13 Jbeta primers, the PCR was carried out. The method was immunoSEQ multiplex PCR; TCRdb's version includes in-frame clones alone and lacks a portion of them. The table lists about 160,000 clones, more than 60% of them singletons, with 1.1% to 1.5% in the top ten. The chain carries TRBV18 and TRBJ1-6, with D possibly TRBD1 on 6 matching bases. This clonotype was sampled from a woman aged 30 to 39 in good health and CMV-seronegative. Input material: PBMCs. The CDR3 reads CASSPAGVSPLHF. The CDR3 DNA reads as TGTGCCAGCTCACCCGCAGGGGTTTCACCCCTCCACTTT.